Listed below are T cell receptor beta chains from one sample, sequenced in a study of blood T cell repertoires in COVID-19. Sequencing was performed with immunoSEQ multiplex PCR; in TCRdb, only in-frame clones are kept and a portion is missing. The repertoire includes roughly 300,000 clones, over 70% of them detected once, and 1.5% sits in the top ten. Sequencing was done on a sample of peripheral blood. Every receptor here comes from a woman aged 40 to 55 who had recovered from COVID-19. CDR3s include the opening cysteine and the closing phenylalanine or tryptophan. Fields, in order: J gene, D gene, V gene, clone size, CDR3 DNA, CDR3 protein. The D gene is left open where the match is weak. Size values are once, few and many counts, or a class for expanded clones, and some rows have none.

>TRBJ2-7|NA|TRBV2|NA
TGTGCCAGCAGCCCCTGGCGGGGGCCCTCCTACGAGCAGTACTTC
CASSPWRGPSYEQYF
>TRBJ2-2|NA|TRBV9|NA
TGTGCCAGCAGCGCCCCGACTGGGACCGGGGAGCTGTTTTTT
CASSAPTGTGELFF
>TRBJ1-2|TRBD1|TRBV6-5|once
TGTGCCAGCGGACAGGGGGATAACTATGGCTACACCTTC
CASGQGDNYGYTF
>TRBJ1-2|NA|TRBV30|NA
TGTGCCTCCCCAACGACAAACCACTATGGCTACACCTTC
CASPTTNHYGYTF
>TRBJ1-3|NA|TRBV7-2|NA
TGTGCCAGCAGCTTTAGAAACACCATATATTTT
CASSFRNTIYF
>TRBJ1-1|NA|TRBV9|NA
TGTGCCAGCAGCGTTACAACCTCTAACACTGAAGCTTTCTTT
CASSVTTSNTEAFF
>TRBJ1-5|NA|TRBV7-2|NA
TGTGCCAGCAGCGCAAGGGACACAAGCAATCAGCCCCAGCATTTT
CASSARDTSNQPQHF
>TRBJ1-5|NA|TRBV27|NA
TGTGCCAGCAGTTTAGCACTAAGGGGTCAGCCCCAGCATTTT
CASSLALRGQPQHF
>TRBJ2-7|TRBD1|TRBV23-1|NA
TGCGCCAGCAGTCAATCCCGATTGGGGCAGGGGGCCTACGAGCAGTACTTC
CASSQSRLGQGAYEQYF
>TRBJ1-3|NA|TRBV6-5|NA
TGTGCCAGCAGTTACTCGGGCAGGGGTCCCGGAAACACCATATATTTT
CASSYSGRGPGNTIYF
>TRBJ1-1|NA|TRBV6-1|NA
TGTGCCAGCAGTGAAGGCCCCAGGGGCCCGAACACTGAAGCTTTCTTT
CASSEGPRGPNTEAFF
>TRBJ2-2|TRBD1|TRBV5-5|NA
TGTGCCAGCAGCTTGTTGGGGACAGGGGCCGGGGAGCTGTTTTTT
CASSLLGTGAGELFF
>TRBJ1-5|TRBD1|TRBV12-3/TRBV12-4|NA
TGTGCCAGCAGGATGGCGGACAGGGCGGCCCAGCATTTT
CASRMADRAAQHF
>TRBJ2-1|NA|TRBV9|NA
TGTGCCAGCAGCGTAGCGGCGGGGCTATACAATGAGCAGTTCTTC
CASSVAAGLYNEQFF
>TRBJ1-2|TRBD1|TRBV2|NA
TGTGCCAGCAGTATACAGGGGATGTATGGCTACACCTTC
CASSIQGMYGYTF
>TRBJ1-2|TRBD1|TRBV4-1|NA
TGCGCCAGCAGCCAAAGGGACAGGGCCTATGGCTACACCTTC
CASSQRDRAYGYTF
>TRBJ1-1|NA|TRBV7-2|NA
TGTGCCAGCAGCTTAGCTACGGTCACTGAAGCTTTCTTT
CASSLATVTEAFF
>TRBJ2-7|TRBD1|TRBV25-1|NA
TGTGCCAGCAGTGAATGGGACAGAAGGAACGAGCAGTACTTC
CASSEWDRRNEQYF
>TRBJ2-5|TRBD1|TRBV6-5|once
TGTGCCAGCAGTTACATAAACAGGGGGCGGGAGACCCAGTACTTC
CASSYINRGRETQYF
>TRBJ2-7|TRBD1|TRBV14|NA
TGTGCCAGCGGGCAAACAGGGGGTCACTCCTACGAGCAGTACTTC
CASGQTGGHSYEQYF
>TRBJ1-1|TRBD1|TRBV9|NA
TGTGCCAGCAGCCACGACAGGGGTGAAGCTTTCTTT
CASSHDRGEAFF
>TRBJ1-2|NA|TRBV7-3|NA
TGTGCCAGCAGCCCACAATATGACAGCAACTATGGCTACACCTTC
CASSPQYDSNYGYTF
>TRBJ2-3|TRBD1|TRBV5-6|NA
TGTGCCAGCAGCTTGGGCAGGGGGCTTCGGCAGTATTTT
CASSLGRGLRQYF
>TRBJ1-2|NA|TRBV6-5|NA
TGTGCCAGCAGTTACTCTGGCAGGGCTGGTGGCTACACCTTC
CASSYSGRAGGYTF
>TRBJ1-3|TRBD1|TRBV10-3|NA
TGTGCCATCAGAGAACAGGGGGGTGGAAACACCATATATTTT
CAIREQGGGNTIYF
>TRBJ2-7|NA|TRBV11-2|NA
TGTGCCAGCAGCCCACTTTTGGAGCAGTACTTC
CASSPLLEQYF
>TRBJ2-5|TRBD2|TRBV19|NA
TGTGCCAGTAGTATAGGGACTAGCGGGGGCCAGACCCAGTACTTC
CASSIGTSGGQTQYF
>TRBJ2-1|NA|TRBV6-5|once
TGTGCCAGCAGTTACCGGGCAGGGTCCTACAATGAGCAGTTCTTC
CASSYRAGSYNEQFF
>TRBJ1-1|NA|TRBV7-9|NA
TGTGCCAGCAGCTTCCTCCGTACGACAGGGAACACTGAAGCTTTCTTT
CASSFLRTTGNTEAFF
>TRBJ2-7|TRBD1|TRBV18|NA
TGTGCCAGCTCGCCTAACCGCCGGGGACAGGGGGACGAGCAGTACTTC
CASSPNRRGQGDEQYF
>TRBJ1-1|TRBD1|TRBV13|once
TGTGCCAGCAGCTCCAAAGACAGGGGGACTGAAGCTTTCTTT
CASSSKDRGTEAFF
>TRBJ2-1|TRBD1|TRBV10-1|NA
TGCGCCAGCAGTGACCTGGGACAGGGTGGCCGCAATGAGCAGTTCTTC
CASSDLGQGGRNEQFF
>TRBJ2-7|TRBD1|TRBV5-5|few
TGTGCCAGCAGCTCTGGACAGGGGAGAGGTTACGAGCAGTACTTC
CASSSGQGRGYEQYF
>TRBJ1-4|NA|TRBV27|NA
TGTGCCAGCAGTTTATTTGGACCGGACAGAGGTAATGAAAAACTGTTTTTT
CASSLFGPDRGNEKLFF
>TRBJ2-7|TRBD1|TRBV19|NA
TGTGCCAGTAGACCCGGGACAGGGGCCTACGAGCAGTACTTC
CASRPGTGAYEQYF
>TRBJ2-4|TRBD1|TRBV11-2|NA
TGTGCCAGCAGCTTTACCTTGGGACAGAACATTCAGTACTTC
CASSFTLGQNIQYF
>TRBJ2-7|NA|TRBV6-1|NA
TGTGCCAGCAGTGAGGCCAGCGGGTATTTCTACGAGCAGTACTTC
CASSEASGYFYEQYF
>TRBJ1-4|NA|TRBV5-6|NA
TGTGCCAGCAGCTTCAAGGGGCGAAATGAAAAACTGTTTTTT
CASSFKGRNEKLFF
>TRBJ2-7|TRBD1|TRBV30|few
TGTGCCTGGAAGACAGGGAGCATCTCCTACGAGCAGTACTTC
CAWKTGSISYEQYF
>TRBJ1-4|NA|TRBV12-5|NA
TGTGCTAGTGGTTTGGTACGTGGCCCGGGTTTGCCTAATGAAAAACTGTTTTTT
CASGLVRGPGLPNEKLFF
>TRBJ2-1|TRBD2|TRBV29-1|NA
TGCAGCGCCCTGGGGACTAGCGGTTGGGCTTCCTACAATGAGCAGTTCTTC
CSALGTSGWASYNEQFF
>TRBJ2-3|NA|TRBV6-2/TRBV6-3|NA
TGTGCCAGCAGTTACAGGGGGAGCCCAGATACGCAGTATTTT
CASSYRGSPDTQYF
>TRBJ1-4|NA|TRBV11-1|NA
TGTGCCAGCAGCTTAGCGGGGCGTGAAAAACTGTTTTTT
CASSLAGREKLFF
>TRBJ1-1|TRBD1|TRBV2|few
TGTGCCAGCAGTGACGGACAGGGCCTTGAAGCTTTCTTT
CASSDGQGLEAFF
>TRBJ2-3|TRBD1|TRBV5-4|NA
TGTGCCAGCAGCCGCCGGGGACAGGGCCCAGATACGCAGTATTTT
CASSRRGQGPDTQYF
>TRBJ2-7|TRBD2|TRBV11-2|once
TGTGCCAGCAGCTTAGGGGGGGGCTACGAGCAGTACTTC
CASSLGGGYEQYF
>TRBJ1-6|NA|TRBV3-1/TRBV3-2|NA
TGTGCCAGCAGCCAGCGCTCCTATAATTCACCCCTCCACTTT
CASSQRSYNSPLHF
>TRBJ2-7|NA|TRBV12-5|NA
TGTGCTAGTGGTACTCAAGTTCGGGACGAGCAGTACTTC
CASGTQVRDEQYF
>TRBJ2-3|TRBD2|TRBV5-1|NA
TGCGCCAGCAGCGCCCGACTAGCGGGGGAGGGCACAGATACGCAGTATTTT
CASSARLAGEGTDTQYF
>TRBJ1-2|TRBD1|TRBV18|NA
TGTGCCAGCTCAGTGACAGGGCTTTTCTCCGATGGCTACACCTTC
CASSVTGLFSDGYTF
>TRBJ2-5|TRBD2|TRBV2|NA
TGTGCCAGCAGTGAACCGACTAGCGGGGCCCGGGCCTTGGAGACCCAGTACTTC
CASSEPTSGARALETQYF
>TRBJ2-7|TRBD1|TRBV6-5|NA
TGTGCCAGCAGTCCGGCGGGGGGACAGGGGGACGGGCAGTACTTC
CASSPAGGQGDGQYF
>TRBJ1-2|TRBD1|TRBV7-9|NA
TGTGCCAGCAGCTACCAGGGGGATGGCTACACCTTC
CASSYQGDGYTF
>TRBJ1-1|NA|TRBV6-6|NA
TGTGCCGAATCAATTGAAGGGGGATGGACTGAAGCTTTCTTT
CAESIEGGWTEAFF
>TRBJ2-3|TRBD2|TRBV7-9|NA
TGTGCCAGAGAAGGAGTAGCGGGGGGCCTCACAGATACGCAGTATTTT
CAREGVAGGLTDTQYF
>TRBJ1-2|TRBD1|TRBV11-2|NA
TGTGCCAGCAGCTTAGATGCCGGGACAGGGGGCTATGGCTACACCTTC
CASSLDAGTGGYGYTF
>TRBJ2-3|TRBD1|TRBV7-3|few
TGTGCCAGCAGCTCCCCAGACAGGGGGACAGATACGCAGTATTTT
CASSSPDRGTDTQYF